The clone carrying this T cell receptor beta chain was counted between two and nine times. Antigen unknown. This sample was included in a study of identical twins. Study outcomes and limitations: Memory repertoires showed no such pattern, whereas abundant cord blood beta clonotypes carried fewer insertions.

TCRdb passed the 5' RACE reads through MiXCR, listing each CDR3 protein once. This table has 450,000 or so distinct CDR3 sequences, approximately 18% appearing once. The CDR3 is made up of 14 amino acids. The germline V gene has CDR1 SQVTM and CDR2 ANQGSEA. V was clipped by 6 bases and J by 3 bases; unmatched bases: 4. The sample was naive T cells sorted from blood. The chain employs TRBV29-1 and TRBJ2-5; 13 nucleotides agree with TRBD2. This TCR came from a man aged 45-60 years in good health. CDR3 amino acids: CSVAGTSGKETQYF. The CDR3 region has the DNA TGCAGCGTCGCCGGGACTAGCGGGAAAGAGACCCAGTACTTC.